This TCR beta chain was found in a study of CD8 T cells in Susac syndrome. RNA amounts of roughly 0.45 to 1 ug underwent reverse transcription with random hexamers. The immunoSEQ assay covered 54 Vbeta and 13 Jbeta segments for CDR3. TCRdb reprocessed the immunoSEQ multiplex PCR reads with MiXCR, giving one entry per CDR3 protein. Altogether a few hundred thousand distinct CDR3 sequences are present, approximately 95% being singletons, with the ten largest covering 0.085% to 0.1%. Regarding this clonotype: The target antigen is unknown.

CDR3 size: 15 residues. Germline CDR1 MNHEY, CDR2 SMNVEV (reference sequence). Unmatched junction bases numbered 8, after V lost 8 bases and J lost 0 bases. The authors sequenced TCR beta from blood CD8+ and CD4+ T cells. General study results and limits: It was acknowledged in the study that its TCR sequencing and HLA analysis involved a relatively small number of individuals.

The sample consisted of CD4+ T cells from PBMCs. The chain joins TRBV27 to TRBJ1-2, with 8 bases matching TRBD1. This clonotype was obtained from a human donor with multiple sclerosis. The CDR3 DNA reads TGTGCCAGCCCTCGGACAGGGCCGGCTAACTATGGCTACACCTTC. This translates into CASPRTGPANYGYTF.